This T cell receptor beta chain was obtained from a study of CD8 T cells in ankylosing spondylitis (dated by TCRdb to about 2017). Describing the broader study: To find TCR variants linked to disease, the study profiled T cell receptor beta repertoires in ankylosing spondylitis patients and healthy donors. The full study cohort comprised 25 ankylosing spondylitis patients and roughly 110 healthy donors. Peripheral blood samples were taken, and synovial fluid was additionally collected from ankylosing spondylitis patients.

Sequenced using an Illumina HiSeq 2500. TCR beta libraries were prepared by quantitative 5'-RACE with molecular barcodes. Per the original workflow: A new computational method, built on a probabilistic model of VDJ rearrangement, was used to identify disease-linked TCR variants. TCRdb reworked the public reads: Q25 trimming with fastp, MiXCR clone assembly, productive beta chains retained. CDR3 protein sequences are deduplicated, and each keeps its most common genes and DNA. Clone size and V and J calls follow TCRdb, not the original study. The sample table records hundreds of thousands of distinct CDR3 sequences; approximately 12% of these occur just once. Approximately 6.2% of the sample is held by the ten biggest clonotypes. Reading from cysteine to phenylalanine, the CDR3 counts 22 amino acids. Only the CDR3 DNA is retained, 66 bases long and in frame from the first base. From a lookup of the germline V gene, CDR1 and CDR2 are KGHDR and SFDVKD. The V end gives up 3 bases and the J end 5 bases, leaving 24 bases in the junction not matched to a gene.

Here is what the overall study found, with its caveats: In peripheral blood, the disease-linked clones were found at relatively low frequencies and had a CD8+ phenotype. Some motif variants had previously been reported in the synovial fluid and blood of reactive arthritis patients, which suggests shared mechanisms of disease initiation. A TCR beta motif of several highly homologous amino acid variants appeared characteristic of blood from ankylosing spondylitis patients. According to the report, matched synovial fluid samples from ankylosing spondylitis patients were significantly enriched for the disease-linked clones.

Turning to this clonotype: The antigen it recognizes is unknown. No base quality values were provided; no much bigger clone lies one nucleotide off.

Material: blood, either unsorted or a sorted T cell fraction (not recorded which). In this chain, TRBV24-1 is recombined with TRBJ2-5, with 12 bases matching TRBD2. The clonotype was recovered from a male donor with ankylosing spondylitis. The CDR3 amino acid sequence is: CATSDGPGQSSLAGGPEETQYF. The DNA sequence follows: TGTGCCACCAGTGATGGTCCGGGACAGAGTTCTCTAGCGGGAGGGCCAGAGGAGACCCAGTACTTC.